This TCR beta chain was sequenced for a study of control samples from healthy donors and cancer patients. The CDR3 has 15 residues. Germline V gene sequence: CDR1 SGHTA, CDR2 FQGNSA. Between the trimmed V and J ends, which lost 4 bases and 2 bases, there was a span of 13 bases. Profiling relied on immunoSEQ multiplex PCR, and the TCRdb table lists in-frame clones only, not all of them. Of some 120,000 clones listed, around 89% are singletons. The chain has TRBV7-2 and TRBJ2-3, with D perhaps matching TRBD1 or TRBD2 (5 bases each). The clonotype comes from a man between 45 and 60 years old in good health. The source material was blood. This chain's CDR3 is CASSSPGPHTDTQYF. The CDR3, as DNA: TGTGCCAGCAGCTCCCCGGGACCTCACACAGATACGCAGTATTTT.